The clone carrying this T cell receptor (beta chain) occurred a few times. What it binds is unknown. This sample is drawn from a study of CD8 T cells in ankylosing spondylitis. Findings of the study overall: There was a TCR beta motif, made of several highly homologous variants, that appeared characteristic of ankylosing spondylitis blood. Disease-linked clones bore a CD8+ phenotype and were relatively rare in peripheral blood. Reportedly, significant enrichment of disease-linked clones occurred in matched ankylosing spondylitis synovial fluid.

V was clipped by 0 bases and J by 2 bases, with 20 bases between them. This CDR3 comprises 19 residues. Germline-derived CDR1 and CDR2 are MGHRA and YSYEKL. Quantitative 5'-RACE with molecular barcodes produced the TCR beta libraries. One entry per CDR3 protein results from TCRdb running MiXCR on the 5' RACE reads. The repertoire consists of about 130,000 distinct CDR3 sequences, with roughly 9% occurring once and the leading ten covering about 3.3%. The V and J genes are TRBV4-1 and TRBJ2-4; maybe TRBD1 (5 bases). Material for sequencing was blood, either unsorted or a sorted T cell fraction (not recorded which). This sequence originates from a male donor with ankylosing spondylitis or in good health (not recorded which). In nucleotides, the CDR3 is TGCGCCAGCAGCCAAGATCAGCCCACAGGCAACCTAACCAAAAACATTCAGTACTTC. This encodes CASSQDQPTGNLTKNIQYF.